Below, 5 T cell receptor beta chains from the same sample are listed, as sequenced in a study of vaccination effects on CD4 cells after COVID-19. Antigen-specific CD4+ T cells were expanded with viral peptide pools in the ViraFEST assay before sequencing. Upon completion of under eleven days in culture, CD4+ T cells were isolated. Participants were given two doses of BNT162b2 or mRNA-1273 vaccine. Which antigens these TCRs recognize remains unknown. Some clones are missing from TCRdb's copy, which holds only in-frame ones; the method was immunoSEQ multiplex PCR. The sample has about 48,000 clones, about 74% seen once. Sequenced material: CD4+ T cells from PBMCs cultured with HCoV-OC43 spike peptides, taken after COVID-19 vaccination. Subset: HCoV-OC43 spike overlapping peptide pool stimulation. Source of these receptors: a human donor who received a COVID-19 vaccine.

The chain carries TRBV5-1 and TRBJ2-1, with a possible D match to TRBD2 (6 bases). Germline V gene data show CDR1 as SGHRS and CDR2 as YFSETQ. The germline V and J ends were trimmed by 0 bases and 4 bases, with 11 bases remaining between them. The CDR3 is 15 amino acids. CDR3 amino acids: CASSLAGVGYNEQFF. The CDR3 DNA is TGCGCCAGCAGCTTGGCGGGAGTTGGTTACAATGAGCAGTTCTTC.

Note on this clone: One end of the junction fails to match germline, which may point to a read error. V and J are TRBV3-1 (or the pseudogene TRBV3-2) and TRBJ1-6; D is unclear. The CDR3 covers 12 residues. Germline lookup yields CDR1 LGHDT and CDR2 YNNKEL (reference sequence). CDR3 residues: CASSLNKSPLHF. The CDR3 nucleotides are TGTGCCAGCAGCCTAAATAAATCACCCCTCCACTTT.

The CDR3 sequence: CASSIEKRTNSPLHF. The DNA for the CDR3 is TGTGCCAGTAGTATAGAAAAGCGCACGAATTCACCCCTCCACTTT. The gene calls are TRBV19 and TRBJ1-6, with D unclear. The V end lost 0 bases, the J end lost 7 bases, and 10 bases lay between the germline ends. The CDR3 length is 15 residues. The germline CDR1 and CDR2 sequences are LNHDA and SQIVND (reference sequence).

As concerns this clone: An end of the junction does not agree with germline; a read error may underlie this. The V and J genes are TRBV12-3 or TRBV12-4 and TRBJ2-7; D is uncertain. This CDR3 region has 12 residues. The CDR3 nucleotides are TGTGCCAGCAGTTTAGGAGACGTCAACCCTTCCTTC. It is translated as CASSLGDVNPSF.

This chain connects TRBV7-9 to TRBJ1-2; D not certain. The CDR3 loop spans 15 amino acids. Germline loops: CDR1 SEHNR, CDR2 FQNEAQ (reference sequence). The V end was cut by 1 base, the J end by 4 bases, with 13 bases between. The CDR3 spells CASSLGVAGSYGYTF. The CDR3 nucleotides read TGTGCCAGCAGCTTAGGAGTGGCGGGGTCCTATGGCTACACCTTC.